Given below is one TCR beta chain in context. The target of this receptor is not known. It has no much larger one-base neighbor in the sample; base qualities were not kept. CD8 naive samples were obtained by positive selection for CCR7 among CD45RO-negative cells, yielding a CD45RA+CCR7+ population from which TemRA cells were excluded. The donors were healthy, HIV-negative adults who had no recently reported acute infections or vaccinations. Every donor was a Caucasian adult residing in Nashville, Tennessee, USA. Blood was collected by leukapheresis, and PBMCs were isolated by Ficoll-Histopaque density gradient centrifugation and then cryopreserved in liquid nitrogen vapor phase. Analytical flow cytometry was used to check the purity and quantity of each magnetically sorted T cell population. Each sorted fraction had its genomic DNA isolated and then quantified by UV absorbance on a Nanodrop 2000c.

TCR CDR3 regions were amplified from genomic DNA by multiplex PCR using the deep immunoSEQ assay. Extracted genomic DNA from each cell subset was distributed evenly across all wells of several immunoSEQ 96-well plates, and each plate was treated as a replicate. For sorted subsets, each replicate PCR was loaded with approximately 200 ng genomic DNA, equivalent to about 30,000 T cell genomes. Purified libraries were measured with a Qubit 3.0 fluorometer, size-checked on a Bioanalyzer 2100, and measured again with the KAPA Library Quantification kit. Every immunoSEQ 96-well plate was sequenced on a separate single-read 150-cycle Illumina NextSeq 550 flow cell. The authors' pipeline ran thus. Because the immunoSEQ output included only junctional sequences and no quality scores, the filtering could not be the same as the filtering used for full-length reads. To assign V/J genes and CDR3, sequences were annotated against IMGT germline references using PyIR, a Python wrapper for IgBLAST v1.9. Reads were removed for weak V/J assignments (E-value above 1e-6), missing CDR3, stop codons, out-of-frame junctions, or ambiguous translated residues. V3J clonotypes were defined as sequences sharing the same inferred V gene, J gene, and CDR3 amino acid sequence. To compute the percentage overlap between repertoires, the number of shared unique clonotypes was divided by the size of the smaller repertoire. RTK rarefaction, the Chao1 estimator, and Recon v2.1 estimates of unobserved clonotypes were used to assess repertoire richness. OLGA was used to compute generation probabilities for all TCRbeta clonotypes that the gDNA method yielded from four donors. TCRdb retrieved this table from immuneACCESS and kept in-frame rearrangements only. Not all clones are present; in checked studies, unresolved V genes account for under half, and no reason is known for the remainder. D and trimming were read from the DNA, whereas the V and J calls and clone size are those reported in that table. The sample table records around 560,000 clones; 85% to 95% of these occur just once. Of the sample, over 0.09% falls within the top ten clones.

Trimming takes 5 bases off V and 8 bases off J; junction bases not matched to a gene: 9. From the cysteine up to the phenylalanine, the CDR3 has a length of 15 residues. CDR3 DNA is the only sequence kept; it has 45 bases, read in frame from the first base. The germline V gene sets CDR1 to SGHTA and CDR2 to FQGNSA. The sample originates from a study of shared clonotypes between healthy human individuals (dated by TCRdb to about 2020). Context from the whole study: The cohort comprised two women and a few men aged 18 to 49 years. For each donor, CD4 naive and CD4 memory were each run on three plates, CD8 naive on two plates, and CD8 memory on one plate. Blood TCR repertoires of about five healthy adults were deeply sequenced to estimate repertoire size and the extent of clonotype sharing between individuals. To increase sequencing depth and limit assay-specific biases, different laboratories used diverse techniques to prepare libraries and sequence TCR repertoires. Each donor's leukapheresis produced roughly between roughly 0.94 and 9.5 billion PBMCs. On the study overall, not on this receptor specifically: About 5% of naive CD4, roughly 3.5% of naive CD8, 2.3% of memory CD4, and about 0.4% of memory CD8 clonotypes were shared across several donors. Because the study included only a small number of donors, the genetic and exposure-history diversity represented was limited. Rarefaction of sorted-subset datasets indicated incomplete sequencing despite the large sequencing depth. Compared with non-shared clonotypes, clonotypes shared by all four sorted-subset donors had higher generation probabilities. Estimated clonotype richness was generally larger for naive than for memory subsets. Sampling was restricted to blood, and TCR repertoires in tissues likely differ from the TCR repertoires found in blood. Based on pairwise subsampling, the degree of clonotype sharing among donors was expected to be affected by sequencing depth.

Sequencing was carried out using naive CD8+ T cells sorted from blood. What the cell subset or site label conveys for this sample: CD45RA+CCR7+. In this chain, TRBV7-2 is recombined with TRBJ1-6; the junction holds 7 bases that match TRBD1. This clonotype was sampled from a woman in her twenties or thirties in good health. At the DNA level, the sequence is TGTGCCAGCAGCGAAACAGGGGCCGTGGATTCACCCCTCCACTTT. Its product reads: CASSETGAVDSPLHF.